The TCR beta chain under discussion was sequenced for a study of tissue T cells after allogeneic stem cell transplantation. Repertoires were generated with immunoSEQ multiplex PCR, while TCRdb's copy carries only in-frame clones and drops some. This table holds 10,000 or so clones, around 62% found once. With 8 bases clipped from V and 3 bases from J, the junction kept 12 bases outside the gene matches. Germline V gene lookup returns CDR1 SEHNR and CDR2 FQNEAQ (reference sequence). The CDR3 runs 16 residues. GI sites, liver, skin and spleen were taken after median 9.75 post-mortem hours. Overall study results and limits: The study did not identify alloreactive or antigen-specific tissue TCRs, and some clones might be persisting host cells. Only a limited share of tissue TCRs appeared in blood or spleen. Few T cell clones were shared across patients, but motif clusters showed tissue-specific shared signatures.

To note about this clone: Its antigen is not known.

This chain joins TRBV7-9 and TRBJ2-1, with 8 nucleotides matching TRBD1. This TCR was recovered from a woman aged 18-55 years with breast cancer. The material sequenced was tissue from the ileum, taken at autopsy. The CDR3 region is CASGGHLDRGYNEQFF. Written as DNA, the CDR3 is TGTGCCAGCGGCGGTCACCTAGACAGGGGCTACAATGAGCAGTTCTTC.